This TCR beta chain was identified in a study of CD4 T cells in relation to SARS-CoV-2 and coronaviruses. CD4+ T cells from unexposed donors were obtained before the COVID-19 pandemic (2011-2018). Isolation of CD4+ T cells took place after about eleven days in culture. Regarding this clone: The antigen is unknown.

Data came from immunoSEQ multiplex PCR; TCRdb stores just in-frame clones and leaves some out. The data contain 21,000 or so clones, 76% of them singletons. Germline CDR1 reads SQVTM; CDR2 reads ANQGSEA. The V and J ends lost 4 bases and 8 bases respectively, with 6 bases between them. This CDR3 has 10 residues. The receptor's source is a human donor in good health. This sequence joins TRBV29-1 and TRBJ2-1; no definite D call. Source material: CD4+ T cells from PBMCs, cultured in vitro. CDR3 sequence: CSVVQHEQFF. The CDR3, as DNA: TGCAGCGTTGTCCAGCATGAGCAGTTCTTC.